The T cell receptor (beta chain) described here comes from a study of CD4 and CD8 cells across lung adenocarcinoma regions. One entry per CDR3 protein results from TCRdb running MiXCR on the PCR reads. The table lists around 8,000 distinct CDR3 sequences, about 45% of them singletons. Germline V gene data show CDR1 as MNHEY and CDR2 as SMNVEV (reference sequence). The CDR3 totals 17 residues. Material: CD4+ T cells from the margin of a lung tumor. V and J are TRBV27 and TRBJ2-1, with 12 bases aligning to TRBD2. The DNA end is a closer match to TRBJ2-5, so the J assignment may be wrong. The source is a female donor with lung adenocarcinoma. The CD4 and CD8 labels of this study may be unreliable. DNA for the CDR3: TGTGCCAGCAGAAGACTAGCGGGAGATCCCATACAAGAGACCCAGTACTTC. This codes for CASRRLAGDPIQETQYF.